These 25 T cell receptor beta chains share one sample of origin, sequenced in a study of identical twins. TCRdb reanalysed the 5' RACE reads using MiXCR and keeps one entry per CDR3 protein. The profile shows some 570,000 distinct CDR3 sequences, about a fifth of them singletons. These data were also reused for a study on yellow fever vaccine responses in identical twins.

The source material was CD4+ T cells sorted from blood. These receptors were collected from a woman between 18 and 29 years old in good health.

The table lists this clonotype with a few counts. The CDR3 nucleotides read TGTGCCAGCAGCTCACCGACAGACCCCTACGAGCAGTACTTC. The encoded protein is CASSSPTDPYEQYF. The V and J genes are TRBV6-2 or TRBV6-3 and TRBJ2-7; tentatively, D is TRBD1 (5 bases). Between the trimmed V and J ends, which lost 6 bases and 2 bases, there was a span of 14 bases. The CDR3 contains 14 residues. Germline V gene lookup returns CDR1 MNHEY and CDR2 SVGEGT.

Comments on this clonotype: One end of the junction does not line up with germline, which may come from a read error. The chain has TRBV27 and TRBJ2-2; the match to TRBD2 covers 14 bases. CDR1 MNHEY and CDR2 SMNVEV come from the germline V gene (reference sequence). This CDR3 region has 18 residues. The CDR3 DNA follows: TGTGCCAGCAGTTTCGGGACTAGCGGGGGCTCTAGCACCGGGGAGCTGGTTTTT. Protein: CASSFGTSGGSSTGELVF.

This sequence joins TRBV5-1 and TRBJ2-1, with 11 bases lining up with TRBD1. Germline loops: CDR1 SGHRS, CDR2 YFSETQ. The CDR3 covers 15 residues. Trimming at V came to 0 bases and at J to 8 bases, leaving 4 bases not matched to a gene. CDR3 coding DNA: TGCGCCAGCAGCTTGGCCGGACAGGGGGCATATGAGCAGTTCTTC. As protein: CASSLAGQGAYEQFF.

This clonotype was detected only a few times. This sequence joins TRBV12-3 or TRBV12-4 and TRBJ2-1, with 14 bases fitting TRBD2. Unmatched junction bases numbered 7, after V lost 5 bases and J lost 4 bases. The CDR3 contains 17 residues. CDR3 DNA sequence: TGTGCCAGCAGTCCAGGACTAGCGGGGGGAGAATACAATGAGCAGTTCTTC. As protein: CASSPGLAGGEYNEQFF.

This clonotype occurred many times. The chain combines TRBV28 with TRBJ1-1, with D perhaps TRBD1 (5 bases). Germline CDR1 and CDR2: MDHEN and SYDVKM. This CDR3 spans 14 amino acids. With 5 bases removed from V and 4 bases from J, the gap between germline ends came to 14 bases. CDR3 region: CASSSRVGITEAFF. The CDR3 DNA reads TGTGCCAGCAGTAGCAGGGTGGGAATCACTGAAGCTTTCTTT.

The V and J genes are TRBV3-1 and TRBJ2-1; possibly TRBD1 for D (6 bases). From germline, CDR1 is LGHDT and CDR2 YNNKEL (reference sequence). V lost 2 bases to trimming and J lost 4 bases, with 15 bases between them. This CDR3 region has 16 residues. CDR3 coding DNA: TGTGCCAGCAGCCAACTCAGCCGGGACATATACAATGAGCAGTTCTTC. Protein product: CASSQLSRDIYNEQFF.

The V and J genes are TRBV10-1 and TRBJ2-3; TRBD2 aligns across 8 bases. V shed 6 bases and J 8 bases; nucleotides not matched to a gene: 7. The CDR3 is 13 residues long. The germline V gene encodes CDR1 WNHNN and CDR2 SYGVQD (reference sequence). The CDR3 sequence: CASSGGGHSTQYF. The CDR3 DNA is TGCGCCAGCAGCGGGGGGGGCCATAGTACGCAGTATTTT.

The chain employs TRBV4-1 and TRBJ2-5; the D is unclear. Germline V CDR1 and CDR2: MGHRA, YSYEKL. Trimming shortened V by 0 bases and J by 7 bases, and 9 bases separated the two germline ends. The CDR3 runs to 13 residues. The CDR3 region has the DNA TGCGCCAGCAGCCAAGACAGGACCACGACCCAGTACTTC. Translating it yields CASSQDRTTTQYF.

The chain links TRBV24-1 to TRBJ1-5; D might be TRBD1 (5 bases). CDR3 size: 14 residues. Germline V gives CDR1 KGHDR, CDR2 SFDVKD. The ends were cut back, 3 bases at V and 5 bases at J, with 10 bases in the middle. CDR3 residues: CATSDGTDYQPQHF. Here the CDR3 DNA reads TGTGCCACCAGTGATGGGACGGATTATCAGCCCCAGCATTTT.

This clonotype is a singleton in its sample. The J gene is TRBJ2-2, the V gene TRBV12-3 or TRBV12-4; 7 positions agree with TRBD1. The J segment lost 7 bases and the V segment lost 6 bases, leaving 5 bases of the junction unmatched. This CDR3 spans 13 amino acids. Here the CDR3 reads CASRIGTVGELFF. In DNA form, the CDR3 reads TGTGCCAGCAGGATAGGGACAGTCGGGGAGCTGTTTTTT.

This clonotype was counted only a few times. This sequence joins TRBV6-1 and TRBJ2-5; 7 nucleotides agree with TRBD1. The CDR3 is 13 amino acids. Trimming took 7 bases from V and 1 from J; bases not matched to a gene: 3. Germline V lookup: CDR1 MNHNS, CDR2 SASEGT. CDR3 DNA: TGTGCCAGCACGAGGGACAGCCAAGAGACCCAGTACTTC. This encodes CASTRDSQETQYF.

This clonotype was seen a few times. The chain carries TRBV5-1 and TRBJ2-7, with D perhaps TRBD2 (5 bases). V was trimmed by 4 bases and J by 3 bases, leaving 8 bases between them. In germline, CDR1 is SGHRS, CDR2 YFSETQ. This CDR3 is 12 amino acids long. CDR3 residues: CASSPGYYEQYF. The CDR3, as DNA: TGCGCCAGCAGCCCGGGGTACTACGAGCAGTACTTC.

This chain connects TRBV11-2 to TRBJ2-1; tentatively, D is TRBD2 (5 bases). V shed 7 bases and J shed 13 bases, with 20 bases lying between them. Looked up from germline, CDR1 is SGHAT and CDR2 is FQNNGV. The CDR3 has 13 residues. CDR3: CASTSSGKPEQFF. The CDR3 DNA reads TGTGCCAGCACCTCCTCCGGGAAACCTGAACAGTTCTTC.

This clonotype has more than one count but fewer than ten. J is TRBJ1-2 and V is TRBV5-1; D uncertain. V was cut by 4 bases and J by 6 bases, with 10 bases left in between. The CDR3 totals 12 residues. Germline CDR1 and CDR2: SGHRS and YFSETQ. As DNA, the CDR3 is TGCGCCAGCAGCCCCGGTAGGGATGGCTACACCTTC. Translated: CASSPGRDGYTF.

The J gene is TRBJ1-2, the V gene TRBV18; the match to TRBD1 covers 9 bases. V was pared by 4 bases and J by 7 bases, with 4 bases of the junction left unmatched. Germline V gene sequence: CDR1 KGHSH, CDR2 LQKENI. This CDR3 has 13 amino acids. The CDR3 spells CASSLGQGLGYTF. The DNA of the CDR3 is TGTGCCAGCTCACTCGGACAGGGGCTTGGCTACACCTTC.

In its sample, this clonotype was seen a few times. This sequence joins TRBV7-6 and TRBJ1-5, with TRBD1 identical over 9 bases. This CDR3 contains 15 residues. Per germline, CDR1 SGHVS and CDR2 FNYEAQ. V trimming: 4 bases; J trimming: 6 bases; junction bases outside the gene matches: 7. CDR3 loop: CASSSSDRGIQPQHF. The CDR3 region has the DNA TGTGCCAGCAGCTCCTCGGACAGGGGTATTCAGCCCCAGCATTTT.

This sequence joins TRBV5-1 and TRBJ2-1; D perhaps matches TRBD1 (6 bases). CDR1 SGHRS and CDR2 YFSETQ come from the germline V gene. With 1 base removed from V and 7 bases from J, the gap between germline ends came to 9 bases. This CDR3 is built from 13 residues. The CDR3 loop is CASSLWDTNEQFF. The DNA of the CDR3 is TGCGCCAGCAGCTTGTGGGACACTAATGAGCAGTTCTTC.

The chain combines TRBV6-5 with TRBJ2-3; D is unclear. Per germline, CDR1 MNHEY and CDR2 SVGAGI. The CDR3 runs to 14 residues. V was pared by 2 bases and J by 4 bases, with 10 bases between. In DNA, the CDR3 is TGTGCCAGCAGTTACCGTGTCTACCCAGATACGCAGTATTTT. Amino acids: CASSYRVYPDTQYF.

This clonotype appeared a few times. V is TRBV12-3 or TRBV12-4 and J is TRBJ1-1; unclear D gene. V was cut by 8 bases and J by 3 bases, with 10 bases left in between. The CDR3 extends over 12 amino acids. The CDR3 protein is CASLFGDTEAFF. Here the CDR3 DNA reads TGTGCCAGCCTCTTCGGGGACACTGAAGCTTTCTTT.

The chain has TRBV7-9 and TRBJ1-3; 9 nucleotides match TRBD1. The CDR3 is 17 residues long. Germline V lookup: CDR1 SEHNR, CDR2 FQNEAQ (reference sequence). The V gene end was trimmed by 5 bases and the J gene end by 1 base; junction bases not matched to a gene: 9. The CDR3 bases are TGTGCCAGCAGCCGGCCCTCCGGGACAGGGTCTGGAAACACCATATATTTT. This translates into CASSRPSGTGSGNTIYF. Looking up the rest from reference TRBV7-9 and TRBJ1-3 gives the full variable domain: DTGVSQNPRHKITKRGQNVTFRCDPISEHNRLYWYRQTLGQGPEFLTYFQNEAQLEKSRLLSDRFSAERPKGSFSTLEIQRTEQGDSAMYLCASSRPSGTGSGNTIYFGEGSWLTVV.

This clonotype came up a few times. The chain combines TRBV7-2 with TRBJ2-3; D might be TRBD1 (6 bases). Trimming pared 5 bases from V and 6 bases from J, leaving 15 bases between. CDR3 length: 14 residues. Germline CDR1 is SGHTA and CDR2 is FQGNSA. CDR3 sequence (DNA): TGTGCCAGCAGCCCAGGGGTCCTAGTGGATACGCAGTATTTT. Translation gives CASSPGVLVDTQYF.

The chain links TRBV3-1 to TRBJ2-3; 9 bases match TRBD1. Per germline, CDR1 LGHDT and CDR2 YNNKEL (reference sequence). The CDR3 is made up of 17 amino acids. V lost 2 bases, J lost 6 bases, and 12 bases stayed unmatched. The CDR3 nucleotides read TGTGCCAGCAGCCAAAGGGTGTGGGACAGGGTGGCGGATACGCAGTATTTT. Protein product: CASSQRVWDRVADTQYF.

This clonotype was counted a few times. V usage is TRBV28 and J usage is TRBJ2-7; possibly TRBD2 for D (5 bases). V was shortened by 3 bases and J by 3 bases, with 12 bases between the two germline ends. Germline values: CDR1 MDHEN, CDR2 SYDVKM. The CDR3 contains 14 residues. The CDR3 nucleotides read TGTGCCAGCAGTTTTTCCGGGGTTATCTACGAGCAGTACTTC. Residues: CASSFSGVIYEQYF.

The V and J genes are TRBV20-1 and TRBJ2-3; a weak D match, TRBD2 (5 bases). CDR3 length equals 15 residues. V lost 8 bases, J lost 7 bases, and 25 bases lay in between. Germline V gene lookup returns CDR1 DFQATT and CDR2 SNEGSKA (reference sequence). The CDR3 DNA reads TGCAGTCTAGGCGGTCGACGGGCGGGCTCTAATACGCAGTATTTT. It is translated as CSLGGRRAGSNTQYF.

The V and J genes are TRBV5-1 and TRBJ2-1; TRBD1 matches at 8 bases. This CDR3 region has 18 residues. Germline V gene data show CDR1 as SGHRS and CDR2 as YFSETQ. Unmatched junction bases numbered 10, after V lost 0 bases and J lost 2 bases. CDR3 coding DNA: TGCGCCAGCAGCTTGGCCGGACAGGGATGGATTACCTACAATGAGCAGTTCTTC. This sequence encodes CASSLAGQGWITYNEQFF.